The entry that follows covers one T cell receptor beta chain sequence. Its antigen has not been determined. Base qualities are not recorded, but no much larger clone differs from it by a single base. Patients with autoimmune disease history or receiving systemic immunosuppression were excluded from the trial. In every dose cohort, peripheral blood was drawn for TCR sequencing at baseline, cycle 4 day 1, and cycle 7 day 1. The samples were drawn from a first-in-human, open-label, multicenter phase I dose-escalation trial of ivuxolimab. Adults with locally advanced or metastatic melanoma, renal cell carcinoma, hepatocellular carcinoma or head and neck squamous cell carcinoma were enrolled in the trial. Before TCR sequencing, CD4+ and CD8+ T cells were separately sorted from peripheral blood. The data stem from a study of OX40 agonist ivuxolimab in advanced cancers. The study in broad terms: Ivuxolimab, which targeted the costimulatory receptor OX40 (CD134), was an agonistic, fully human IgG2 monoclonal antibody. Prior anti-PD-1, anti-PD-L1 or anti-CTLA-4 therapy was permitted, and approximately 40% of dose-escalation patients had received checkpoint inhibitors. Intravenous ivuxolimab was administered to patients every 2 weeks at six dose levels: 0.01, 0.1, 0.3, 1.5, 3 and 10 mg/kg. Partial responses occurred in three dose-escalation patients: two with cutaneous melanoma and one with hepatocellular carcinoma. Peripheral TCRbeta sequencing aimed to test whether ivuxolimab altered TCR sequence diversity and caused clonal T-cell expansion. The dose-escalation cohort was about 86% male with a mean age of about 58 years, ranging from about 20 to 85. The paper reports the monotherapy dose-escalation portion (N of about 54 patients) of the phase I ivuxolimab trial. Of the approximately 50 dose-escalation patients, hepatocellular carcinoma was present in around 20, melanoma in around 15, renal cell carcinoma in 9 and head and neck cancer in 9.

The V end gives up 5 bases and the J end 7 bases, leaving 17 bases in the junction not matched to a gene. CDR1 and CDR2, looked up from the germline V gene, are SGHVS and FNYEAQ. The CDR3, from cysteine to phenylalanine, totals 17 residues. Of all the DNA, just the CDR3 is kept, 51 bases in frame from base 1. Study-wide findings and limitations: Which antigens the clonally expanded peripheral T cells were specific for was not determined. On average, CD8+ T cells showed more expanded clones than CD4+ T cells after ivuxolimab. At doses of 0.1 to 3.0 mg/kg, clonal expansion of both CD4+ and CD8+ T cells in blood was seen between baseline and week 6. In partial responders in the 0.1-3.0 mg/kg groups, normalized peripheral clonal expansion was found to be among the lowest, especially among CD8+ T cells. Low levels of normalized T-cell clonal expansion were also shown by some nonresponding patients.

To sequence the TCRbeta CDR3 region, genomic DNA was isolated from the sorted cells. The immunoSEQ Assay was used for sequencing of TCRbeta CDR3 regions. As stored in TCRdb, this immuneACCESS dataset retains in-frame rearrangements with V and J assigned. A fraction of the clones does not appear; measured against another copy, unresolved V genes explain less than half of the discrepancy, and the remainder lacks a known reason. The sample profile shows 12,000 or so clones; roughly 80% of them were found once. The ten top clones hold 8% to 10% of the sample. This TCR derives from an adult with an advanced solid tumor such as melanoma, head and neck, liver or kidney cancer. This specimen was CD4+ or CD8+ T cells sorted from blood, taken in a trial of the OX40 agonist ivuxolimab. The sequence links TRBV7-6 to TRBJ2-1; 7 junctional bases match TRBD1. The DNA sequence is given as TGTGCCAGCAGCCTAGGTCGGAGGACAGGTGGGGGAAATGAGCAGTTCTTC. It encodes CASSLGRRTGGGNEQFF.